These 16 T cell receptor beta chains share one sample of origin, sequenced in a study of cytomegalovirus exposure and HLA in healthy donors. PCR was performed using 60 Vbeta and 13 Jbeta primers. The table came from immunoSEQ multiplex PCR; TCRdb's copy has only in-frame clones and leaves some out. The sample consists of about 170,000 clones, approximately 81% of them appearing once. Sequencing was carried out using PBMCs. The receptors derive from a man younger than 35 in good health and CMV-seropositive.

The CDR3 DNA is TGTGCCAGCAGCGACCGGACAGGCTCTACGGTGGGGAATGAGCAGTTCTTC. It is translated as CASSDRTGSTVGNEQFF. This rearrangement joins TRBV9 to TRBJ2-1, with 7 positions matching TRBD1. The CDR3 spans 17 residues. J lost 7 bases, V lost 3 bases, and 16 bases had no gene match. Germline CDR1 SGDLS, CDR2 YYNGEE.

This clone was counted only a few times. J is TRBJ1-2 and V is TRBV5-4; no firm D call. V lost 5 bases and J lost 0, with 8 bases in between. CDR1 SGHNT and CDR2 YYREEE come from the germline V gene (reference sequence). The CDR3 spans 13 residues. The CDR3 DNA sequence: TGTGCCAGCAGGACATACGCTAACTATGGCTACACCTTC. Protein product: CASRTYANYGYTF.

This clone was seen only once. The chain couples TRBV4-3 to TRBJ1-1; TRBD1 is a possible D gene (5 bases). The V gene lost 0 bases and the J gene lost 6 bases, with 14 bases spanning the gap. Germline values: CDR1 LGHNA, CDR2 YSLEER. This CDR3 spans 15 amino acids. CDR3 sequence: CASSQDPGGWAEAFF. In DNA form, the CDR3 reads TGCGCCAGCAGCCAAGATCCGGGGGGATGGGCTGAAGCTTTCTTT.

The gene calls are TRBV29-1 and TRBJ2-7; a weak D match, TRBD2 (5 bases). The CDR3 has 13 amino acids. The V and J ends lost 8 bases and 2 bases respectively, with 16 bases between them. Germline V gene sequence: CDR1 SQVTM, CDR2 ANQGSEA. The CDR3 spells CSPRVLRAYEQYF. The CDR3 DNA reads TGCAGCCCGAGGGTCTTAAGAGCCTACGAGCAGTACTTC.

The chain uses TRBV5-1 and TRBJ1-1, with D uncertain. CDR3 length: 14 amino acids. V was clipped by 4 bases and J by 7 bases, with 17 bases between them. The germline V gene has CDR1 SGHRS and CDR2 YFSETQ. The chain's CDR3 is CASSPKNRDFEAFF. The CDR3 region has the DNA TGCGCCAGCAGCCCAAAGAACCGGGATTTTGAAGCTTTCTTT. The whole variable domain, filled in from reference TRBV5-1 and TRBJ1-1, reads KAGVTQTPRYLIKTRGQQVTLSCSPISGHRSVSWYQQTPGQGLQFLFEYFSETQRNKGNFPGRFSGRQFSNSRSEMNVSTLELGDSALYLCASSPKNRDFEAFFGQGTRLTVV.

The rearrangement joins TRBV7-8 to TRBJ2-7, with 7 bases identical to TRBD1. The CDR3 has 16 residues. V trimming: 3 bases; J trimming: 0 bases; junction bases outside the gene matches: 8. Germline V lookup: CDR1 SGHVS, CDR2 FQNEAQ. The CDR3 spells CASSFAGTDTSYEQYF. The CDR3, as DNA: TGTGCCAGCAGCTTCGCCGGGACAGACACCTCCTACGAGCAGTACTTC.

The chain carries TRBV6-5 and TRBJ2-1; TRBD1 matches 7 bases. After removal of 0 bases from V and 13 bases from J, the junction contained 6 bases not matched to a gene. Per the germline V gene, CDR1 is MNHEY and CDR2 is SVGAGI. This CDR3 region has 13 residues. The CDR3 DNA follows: TGTGCCAGCAGTTACTCGACCAGGGGGAGCCAGTTCTTC. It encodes CASSYSTRGSQFF.

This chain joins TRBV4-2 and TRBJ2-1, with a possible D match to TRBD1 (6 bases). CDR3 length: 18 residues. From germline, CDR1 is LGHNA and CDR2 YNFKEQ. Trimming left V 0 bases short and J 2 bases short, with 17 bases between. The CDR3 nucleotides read TGTGCCAGCAGCCAAGATCAGACTCAGGGGATGGCCTACAATGAGCAGTTCTTC. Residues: CASSQDQTQGMAYNEQFF.

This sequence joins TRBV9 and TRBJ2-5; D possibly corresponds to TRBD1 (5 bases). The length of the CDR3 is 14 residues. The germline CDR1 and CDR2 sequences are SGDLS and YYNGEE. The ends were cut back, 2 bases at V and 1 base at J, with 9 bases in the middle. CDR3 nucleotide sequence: TGTGCCAGCAGCGTTGGACACTCCCAAGAGACCCAGTACTTC. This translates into CASSVGHSQETQYF.

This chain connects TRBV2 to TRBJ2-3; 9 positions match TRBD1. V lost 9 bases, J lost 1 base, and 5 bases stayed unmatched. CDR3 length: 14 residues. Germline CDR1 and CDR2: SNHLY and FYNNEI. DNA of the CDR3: TGTGCCAGTACAGGACAGGGGCGCACAGATACGCAGTATTTT. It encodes CASTGQGRTDTQYF.

CDR3 residues: CASQGVDLVSVYGYTF. In nucleotides, the CDR3 is TGTGCCAGTCAGGGGGTCGATCTGGTCTCGGTCTATGGCTACACCTTC. The chain carries TRBV19 and TRBJ1-2; 7 bases agree with TRBD1. The CDR3 contains 16 residues. The germline V gene encodes CDR1 LNHDA and CDR2 SQIVND (reference sequence). The junction had 16 bases not matched to a gene; V was cut back by 8 bases and J by 4 bases. The variable domain in full, completed from reference TRBV19 and TRBJ1-2, reads DGGITQSPKYLFRKEGQNVTLSCEQNLNHDAMYWYRQDPGQGLRLIYYSQIVNDFQKGDIAEGYSVSREKKESFPLTVTSAQKNPTAFYLCASQGVDLVSVYGYTFGSGTRLTVV.

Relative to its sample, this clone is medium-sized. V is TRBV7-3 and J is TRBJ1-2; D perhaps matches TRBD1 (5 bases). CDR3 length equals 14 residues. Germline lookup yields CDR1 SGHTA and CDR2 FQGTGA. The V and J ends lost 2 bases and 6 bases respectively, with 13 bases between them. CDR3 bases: TGTGCCAGCAGCTTAGGGGGGGAGGTGGATGGCTACACCTTC. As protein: CASSLGGEVDGYTF.

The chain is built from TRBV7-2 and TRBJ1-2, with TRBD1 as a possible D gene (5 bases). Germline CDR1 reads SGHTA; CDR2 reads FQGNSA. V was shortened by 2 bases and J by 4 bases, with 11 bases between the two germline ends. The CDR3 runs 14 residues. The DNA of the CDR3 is TGTGCCAGCAGCTTAAGGGGTCAGCCCTATGGCTACACCTTC. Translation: CASSLRGQPYGYTF.

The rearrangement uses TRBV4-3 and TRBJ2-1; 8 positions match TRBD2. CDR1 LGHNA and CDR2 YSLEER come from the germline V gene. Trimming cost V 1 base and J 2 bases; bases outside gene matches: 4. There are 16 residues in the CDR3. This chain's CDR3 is CASSQVPGGPYNEQFF. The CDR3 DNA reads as TGCGCCAGCAGCCAAGTCCCGGGGGGGCCCTACAATGAGCAGTTCTTC.

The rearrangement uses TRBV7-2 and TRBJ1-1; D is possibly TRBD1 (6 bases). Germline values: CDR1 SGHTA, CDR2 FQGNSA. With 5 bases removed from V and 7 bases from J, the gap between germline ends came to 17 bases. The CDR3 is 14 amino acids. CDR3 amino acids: CASSQDLTGLEAFF. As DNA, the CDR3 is TGTGCCAGCAGCCAAGACCTGACAGGTCTTGAAGCTTTCTTT.

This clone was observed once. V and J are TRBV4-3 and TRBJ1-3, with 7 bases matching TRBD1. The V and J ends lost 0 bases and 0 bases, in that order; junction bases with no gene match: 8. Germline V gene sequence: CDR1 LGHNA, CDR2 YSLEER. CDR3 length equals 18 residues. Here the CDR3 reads CASSQEPGQLHSGNTIYF. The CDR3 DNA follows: TGCGCCAGCAGCCAAGAGCCGGGACAGCTCCACTCTGGAAACACCATATATTTT.